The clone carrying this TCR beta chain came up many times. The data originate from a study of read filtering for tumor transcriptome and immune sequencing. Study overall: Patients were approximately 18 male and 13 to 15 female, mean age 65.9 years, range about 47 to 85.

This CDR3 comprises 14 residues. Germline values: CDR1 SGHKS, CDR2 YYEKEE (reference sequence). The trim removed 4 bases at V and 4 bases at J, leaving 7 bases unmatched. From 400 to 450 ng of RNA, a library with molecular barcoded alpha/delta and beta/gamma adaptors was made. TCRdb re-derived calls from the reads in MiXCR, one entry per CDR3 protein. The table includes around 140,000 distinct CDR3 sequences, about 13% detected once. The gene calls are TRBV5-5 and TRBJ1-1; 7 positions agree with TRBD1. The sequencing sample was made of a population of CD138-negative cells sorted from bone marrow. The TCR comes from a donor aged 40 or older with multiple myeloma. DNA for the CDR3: TGTGCCAGCAGCCCGGGACAGATGCTCACTGAAGCTTTCTTT. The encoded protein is CASSPGQMLTEAFF.